A selection of T cell receptor beta chains follows, all from one sample in a study of OX40 agonist ivuxolimab in advanced cancers. The data were produced by immunoSEQ multiplex PCR, yet TCRdb's version contains in-frame clones alone and is incomplete. The data show roughly 24,000 clones, roughly three quarters seen once. This specimen was CD4+ or CD8+ T cells sorted from blood, taken in a trial of the OX40 agonist ivuxolimab. The origin of the receptors is an adult with an advanced solid tumor such as melanoma, head and neck, liver or kidney cancer. The CDR3 runs from the conserved cysteine through the conserved F or W. Size tells how often a clone was seen (once, few, many) or the class of an expanded clone, and some rows leave it out.

TRBV6-1	TRBJ2-2	-	CASSEDFSGRVTGELFF
TRBV5-6	TRBJ2-3	-	CASRLAGDGMDTQYF
TRBV9	TRBJ1-5	-	CASTPGFGNQPQHF
TRBV28	TRBJ1-6	-	CASTPEGVNSPLHF
TRBV4-1	TRBJ1-5	-	CASSQVEGNQPQHF
TRBV28	TRBJ2-7	medium-sized	CASSLSSGLTYEQYF
TRBV7-3	TRBJ2-1	-	CASSSGTGDYNEQFF
TRBV2	TRBJ2-7	once	CASLGATSGSSYEQYF
TRBV2	TRBJ2-7	-	CASSEAGGLPYEQYF
TRBV30	TRBJ2-1	once	CAWSVLAGVREQFF
TRBV4-1	TRBJ2-7	-	CASSPREAGPRDEQYF
TRBV28	TRBJ2-4	-	CASSRATLKNIQYF
TRBV18	TRBJ1-2	-	CASSPKLQIYGYTF
TRBV5-6	TRBJ2-2	once	CASSWGTGTLGGELFF
TRBV2	TRBJ1-1	-	CASSFSASLNTEAFF
TRBV9	TRBJ2-7	-	CASSPTGYEQYF
TRBV5-4	TRBJ2-1	once	CASSKKGQGKYNEQFF
TRBV5-4	TRBJ1-1	-	CASSLLMNTEAFF
TRBV27	TRBJ1-5	once	CASSLAGGQPQHF
TRBV5-4	TRBJ2-2	-	CASRLSDRAAGELFF
TRBV2	TRBJ2-7	-	CASINRVGEQYF
TRBV7-1	TRBJ1-5	-	CASSHNRGGDQPQHF
TRBV27	TRBJ2-1	-	CASSLFDRVLAGLNEQFF